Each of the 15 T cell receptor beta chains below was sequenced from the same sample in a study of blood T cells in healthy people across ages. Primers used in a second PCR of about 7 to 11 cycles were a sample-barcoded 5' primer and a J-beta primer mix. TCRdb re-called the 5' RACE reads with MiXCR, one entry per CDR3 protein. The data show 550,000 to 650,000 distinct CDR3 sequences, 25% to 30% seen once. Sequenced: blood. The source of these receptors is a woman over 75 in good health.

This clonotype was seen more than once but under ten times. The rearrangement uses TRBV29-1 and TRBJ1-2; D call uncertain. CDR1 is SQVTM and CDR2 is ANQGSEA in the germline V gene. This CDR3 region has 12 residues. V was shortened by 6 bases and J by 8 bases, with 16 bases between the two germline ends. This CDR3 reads CSVTGSRKGYTF. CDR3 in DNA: TGCAGCGTGACGGGGTCTCGGAAGGGCTACACCTTC.

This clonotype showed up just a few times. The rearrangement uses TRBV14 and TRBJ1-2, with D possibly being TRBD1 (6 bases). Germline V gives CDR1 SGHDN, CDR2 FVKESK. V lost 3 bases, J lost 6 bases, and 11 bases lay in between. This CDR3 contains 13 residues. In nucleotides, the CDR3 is TGTGCCAGCAGCCAGAACAGGGCTCATGGCTACACCTTC. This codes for CASSQNRAHGYTF.

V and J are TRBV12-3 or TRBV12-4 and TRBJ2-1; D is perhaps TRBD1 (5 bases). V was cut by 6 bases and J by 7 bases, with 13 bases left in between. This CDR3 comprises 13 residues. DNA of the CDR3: TGTGCCAGCAGGCCGCAGGGTTGGAATGAGCAGTTCTTC. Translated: CASRPQGWNEQFF.

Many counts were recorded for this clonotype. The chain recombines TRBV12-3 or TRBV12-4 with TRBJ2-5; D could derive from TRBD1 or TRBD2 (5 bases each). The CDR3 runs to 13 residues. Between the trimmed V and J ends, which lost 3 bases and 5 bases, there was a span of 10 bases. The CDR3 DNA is TGTGCCAGCAGTTTTACGGGGCGGGAGACCCAGTACTTC. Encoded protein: CASSFTGRETQYF.

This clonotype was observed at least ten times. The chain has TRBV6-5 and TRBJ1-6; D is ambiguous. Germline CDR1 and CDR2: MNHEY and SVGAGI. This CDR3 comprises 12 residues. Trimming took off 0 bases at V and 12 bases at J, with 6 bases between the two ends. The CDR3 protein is CASSYSQRPLHF. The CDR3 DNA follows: TGTGCCAGCAGTTACTCACAGCGACCCCTCCACTTT.

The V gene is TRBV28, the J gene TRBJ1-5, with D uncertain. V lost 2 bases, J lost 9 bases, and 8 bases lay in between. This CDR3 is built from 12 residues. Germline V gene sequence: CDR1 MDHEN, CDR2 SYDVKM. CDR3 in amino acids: CASSLPRRPQHF. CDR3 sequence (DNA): TGTGCCAGCAGTTTACCCCGAAGGCCCCAGCATTTT.

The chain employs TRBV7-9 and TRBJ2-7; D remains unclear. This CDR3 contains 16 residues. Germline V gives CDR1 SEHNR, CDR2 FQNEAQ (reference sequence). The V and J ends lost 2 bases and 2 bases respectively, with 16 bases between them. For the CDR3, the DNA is TGTGCCAGCAGCTTATGCCTGGCGGATGGGCCCTACGAGCAGTACTTC. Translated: CASSLCLADGPYEQYF.

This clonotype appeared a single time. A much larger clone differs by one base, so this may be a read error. CDR3 protein: CASRPPTAETQYF. CDR3 DNA sequence: TGTGCCAGCAGACCGCCCACAGCGGAGACCCAGTACTTC. J is TRBJ2-5 and V is TRBV27; D is uncertain. This CDR3 region has 13 residues. Trimming pared 6 bases from V and 5 bases from J, leaving 13 bases between. Germline V CDR1 and CDR2: MNHEY, SMNVEV (reference sequence).

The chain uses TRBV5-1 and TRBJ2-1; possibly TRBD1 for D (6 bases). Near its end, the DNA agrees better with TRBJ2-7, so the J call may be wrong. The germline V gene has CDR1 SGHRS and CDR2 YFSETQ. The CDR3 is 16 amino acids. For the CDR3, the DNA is TGCGCCAGCAGCTTGGAGGGGACAAGGCTATACAATGAGCAGTACTTC. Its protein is CASSLEGTRLYNEQYF.

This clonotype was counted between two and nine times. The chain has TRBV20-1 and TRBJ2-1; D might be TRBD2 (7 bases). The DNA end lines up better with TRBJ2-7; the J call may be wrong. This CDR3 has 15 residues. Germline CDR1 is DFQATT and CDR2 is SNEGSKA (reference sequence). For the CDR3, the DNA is TGCAGTGCTAGAGATCGCGGGGGCCCCTACAATGAGCAGTACTTC. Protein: CSARDRGGPYNEQYF.

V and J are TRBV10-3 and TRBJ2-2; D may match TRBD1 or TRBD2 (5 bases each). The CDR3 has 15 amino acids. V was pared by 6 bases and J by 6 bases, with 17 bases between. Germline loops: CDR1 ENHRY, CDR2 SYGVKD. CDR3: CAIRPSQGDAGELFF. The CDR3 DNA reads TGTGCCATCAGACCCTCGCAGGGAGATGCCGGGGAGCTGTTTTTT.

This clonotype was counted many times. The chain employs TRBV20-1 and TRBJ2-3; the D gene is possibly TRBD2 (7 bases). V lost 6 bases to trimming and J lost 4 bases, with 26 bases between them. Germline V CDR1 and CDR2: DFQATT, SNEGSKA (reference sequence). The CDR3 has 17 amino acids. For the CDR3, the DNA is TGCAGTGCAGCCCTCAGCTTAGGGGGGGGCGAGTCAGATACGCAGTATTTT. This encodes CSAALSLGGGESDTQYF.

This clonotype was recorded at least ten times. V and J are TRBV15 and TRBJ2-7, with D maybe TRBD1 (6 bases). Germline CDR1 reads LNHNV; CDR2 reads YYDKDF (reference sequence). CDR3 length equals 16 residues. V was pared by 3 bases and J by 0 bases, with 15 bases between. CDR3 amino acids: CATSSWDTPGSYEQYF. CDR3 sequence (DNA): TGTGCCACCAGCAGTTGGGACACCCCGGGCTCCTACGAGCAGTACTTC.

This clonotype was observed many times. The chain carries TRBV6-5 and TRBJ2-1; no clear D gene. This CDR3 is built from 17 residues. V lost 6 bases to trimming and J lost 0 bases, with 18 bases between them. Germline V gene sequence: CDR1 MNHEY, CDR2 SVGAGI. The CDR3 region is CASRLFVGPSSYNEQFF. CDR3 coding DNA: TGTGCCAGCAGACTATTCGTTGGGCCCAGCTCCTACAATGAGCAGTTCTTC.

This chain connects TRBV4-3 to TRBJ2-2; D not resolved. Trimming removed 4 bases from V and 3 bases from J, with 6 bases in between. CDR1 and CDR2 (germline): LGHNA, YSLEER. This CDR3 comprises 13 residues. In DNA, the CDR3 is TGCGCCAGCAGCCTTGAAGACACCGGGGAGCTGTTTTTT. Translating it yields CASSLEDTGELFF.